These 29 T cell receptor beta chains originate from one sample sequenced in a study of blood T cell repertoires in COVID-19. Assay used: immunoSEQ multiplex PCR; TCRdb lists only in-frame clones, some missing. The sample has 340,000 or so clones; 83% are singletons. The sample taken for sequencing was peripheral blood. Source of these receptors: a man between 25 and 39 years old with active or convalescent COVID-19.

The chain couples TRBV7-9 to TRBJ2-7, with 8 bases that match TRBD2. CDR3 size: 15 residues. V lost 2 bases, J lost 1 base, and 4 bases stayed unmatched. CDR1 and CDR2 from the germline V gene are SEHNR and FQNEAQ (reference sequence). In DNA, the CDR3 is TGTGCCAGCAGCTTATGGGAGCGGGAGTCCTACGAGCAGTACTTC. This sequence encodes CASSLWERESYEQYF.

The V call is TRBV7-7, the J call TRBJ2-5, with 7 bases lining up with TRBD2. Germline loops: CDR1 SSHAT, CDR2 FNYEAQ (reference sequence). J was trimmed by 0 bases and V by 5 bases; bases with no gene match: 6. This CDR3 comprises 15 residues. CDR3 amino acids: CASSPTLADQETQYF. The CDR3 bases are TGTGCCAGCAGCCCAACCCTAGCGGACCAAGAGACCCAGTACTTC.

The chain uses TRBV15 and TRBJ2-5; TRBD2 aligns across 8 bases. The CDR3 covers 13 residues. The V segment lost 5 bases and the J segment 5 bases; nucleotides outside the gene matches: 4. In germline, CDR1 is LNHNV, CDR2 YYDKDF (reference sequence). The CDR3 region is CATSGGRLETQYF. The DNA for the CDR3 is TGTGCCACCAGCGGCGGGAGGTTGGAGACCCAGTACTTC.

This clone was counted a single time. V and J are TRBV10-3 and TRBJ1-1, with TRBD1 as a possible D gene (6 bases). Germline V gene sequence: CDR1 ENHRY, CDR2 SYGVKD. Trimming cost V 10 bases and J 0 bases, with 12 bases left between them. CDR3 size: 13 residues. The CDR3 region has the DNA TGTGCCACCTGGGACACCATGAACACTGAAGCTTTCTTT. Translating it yields CATWDTMNTEAFF.

The J gene is TRBJ1-2, the V gene TRBV24-1; D is unclear. Deletions cut 5 bases from V and 2 bases from J, with 8 bases between. Germline lookup yields CDR1 KGHDR and CDR2 SFDVKD. The CDR3 contains 13 residues. CDR3 region: CATSVSLNYGYTF. The CDR3 coding sequence is TGTGCCACCAGTGTCAGTCTCAACTATGGCTACACCTTC.

V usage is TRBV28 and J usage is TRBJ2-1; D gene uncertain. The CDR3 runs 13 residues. The germline V gene has CDR1 MDHEN and CDR2 SYDVKM. With 5 bases removed from V and 9 bases from J, the gap between germline ends came to 14 bases. DNA for the CDR3: TGTGCCAGCAGTCCTCCCCCCCTCGGTGAGCAGTTCTTC. Translating it yields CASSPPPLGEQFF.

CDR3 loop: CASRPRGGVTQYF. The CDR3 nucleotides are TGTGCCAGCCGACCCCGGGGAGGCGTGACCCAGTACTTC. V and J are TRBV7-8 and TRBJ2-5, with D maybe TRBD2 (6 bases). Germline V gene lookup returns CDR1 SGHVS and CDR2 FQNEAQ. V lost 8 bases to trimming and J lost 7 bases, with 17 bases between them. This CDR3 spans 13 amino acids.

The chain carries TRBV10-3 and TRBJ1-2, with 8 bases identical to TRBD1. Per germline, CDR1 ENHRY and CDR2 SYGVKD. The CDR3 has 14 residues. The V gene end was trimmed by 5 bases and the J gene end by 4 bases; junction bases not matched to a gene: 6. The chain's CDR3 is CAISPGQATYGYTF. DNA for the CDR3: TGTGCCATCAGTCCGGGACAGGCGACCTATGGCTACACCTTC.

This chain connects TRBV6-2 or TRBV6-3 to TRBJ2-1; a possible D gene is TRBD2 (5 bases). The CDR3 runs to 17 residues. CDR1 MNHEY and CDR2 SVGEGT come from the germline V gene. Trimming pared 2 bases from V and 0 bases from J, leaving 14 bases between. CDR3 in DNA: TGTGCCAGCAGTTACGGGGTACTTGCGGGCTCCTACAATGAGCAGTTCTTC. Its translation is CASSYGVLAGSYNEQFF.

The rearrangement joins TRBV19 to TRBJ2-5, with TRBD1 matching over 9 bases. The J segment lost 3 bases and the V segment lost 5 bases, leaving 4 bases of the junction unmatched. Germline loops: CDR1 LNHDA, CDR2 SQIVND (reference sequence). The CDR3 has 14 amino acids. The CDR3 bases are TGTGCCAGTAGTCTACAGGGGGCAAAAGAGACCCAGTACTTC. Translation gives CASSLQGAKETQYF.

The chain employs TRBV6-1 and TRBJ2-3; D is perhaps TRBD1 (5 bases). CDR3 length: 15 amino acids. Germline V gene data show CDR1 as MNHNS and CDR2 as SASEGT. V lost 2 bases and J 0 bases, leaving 9 bases between the germline ends. The CDR3 DNA is TGTGCCAGCAGTGAACCAGGGCGCAGCACAGATACGCAGTATTTT. Encoded protein: CASSEPGRSTDTQYF.

The V and J genes are TRBV30 and TRBJ1-4, with D tentatively TRBD1 (6 bases). The CDR3 extends over 14 amino acids. V was shortened by 4 bases and J by 8 bases, with 17 bases between the two germline ends. CDR1 is GTSNPN and CDR2 is SVGIG in the germline V gene (reference sequence). This chain's CDR3 is CAWTEWDIREKLFF. In DNA, the CDR3 is TGTGCCTGGACCGAATGGGACATCAGGGAAAAACTGTTTTTT.

This chain joins TRBV7-6 and TRBJ1-2, with 10 bases aligning to TRBD1. CDR1 and CDR2 (germline): SGHVS, FNYEAQ. Trimming removed 3 bases from V and 6 bases from J; junction bases left unmatched: 7. The CDR3 has 15 amino acids. CDR3 residues: CASSFRQGARDGYTF. CDR3 sequence (DNA): TGTGCCAGCAGCTTCAGACAGGGGGCTCGAGATGGCTACACCTTC.

The CDR3 DNA follows: TGCAGCGTTTTGACAGGGGAGACAGATACGCAGTATTTT. Residues: CSVLTGETDTQYF. The chain carries TRBV29-1 and TRBJ2-3, with 8 positions matching TRBD1. V was clipped by 5 bases and J by 3 bases; unmatched bases: 4. This CDR3 is built from 13 residues. Germline V lookup: CDR1 SQVTM, CDR2 ANQGSEA.

This chain uses TRBV6-5 with TRBJ1-3, with D maybe TRBD1 (6 bases). CDR3 length: 15 residues. Germline CDR1 is MNHEY and CDR2 is SVGAGI. V was trimmed by 6 bases and J by 0 bases, leaving 12 bases between them. CDR3 DNA: TGTGCCAGCAGCAGGACAGCCTACTCTGGAAACACCATATATTTT. Its translation: CASSRTAYSGNTIYF.

V and J are TRBV30 and TRBJ1-3; D perhaps matches TRBD1 (6 bases). The germline CDR1 and CDR2 sequences are GTSNPN and SVGIG (reference sequence). There are 13 residues in the CDR3. The germline V and J ends were trimmed by 4 bases and 2 bases, with 9 bases remaining between them. The CDR3 sequence: CAWTGTPGNTIYF. CDR3 nucleotides: TGTGCCTGGACCGGGACACCTGGAAACACCATATATTTT.

The chain uses TRBV6-2 or TRBV6-3 and TRBJ2-3, with 7 bases fitting TRBD1. The CDR3 length is 15 residues. Trimming removed 5 bases from V and 2 bases from J; junction bases left unmatched: 7. CDR1 and CDR2 (germline): MNHEY, SVGEGT. The CDR3: CASSTGTENTDTQYF. The CDR3 nucleotides are TGTGCCAGCAGTACCGGGACAGAAAACACAGATACGCAGTATTTT.

The V call is TRBV18, the J call TRBJ1-1; 10 bases match TRBD1. The length of the CDR3 is 14 residues. Trimming removed 4 bases from V and 5 bases from J; junction bases left unmatched: 4. Germline values: CDR1 KGHSH, CDR2 LQKENI. The CDR3 loop is CASSQGQGETEAFF. The CDR3, as DNA: TGTGCCAGCTCACAAGGACAGGGGGAGACTGAAGCTTTCTTT.

The chain has TRBV5-4 and TRBJ1-2, with TRBD1 as a possible D gene (6 bases). CDR3 length equals 16 residues. The V and J ends lost 0 bases and 8 bases respectively, with 20 bases between them. Per germline, CDR1 SGHNT and CDR2 YYREEE (reference sequence). Here the CDR3 DNA reads TGTGCCAGCAGCTTGGCTTCACTACAGGGCGCCGCGGGCTACACCTTC. Translating it yields CASSLASLQGAAGYTF.

This clone was observed a few times. This chain uses TRBV28 with TRBJ1-2, with D tentatively TRBD1 (6 bases). CDR1 MDHEN and CDR2 SYDVKM come from the germline V gene. V was shortened by 3 bases and J by 5 bases, with 10 bases between the two germline ends. The CDR3 has 13 residues. CDR3 sequence reads: CASSLGRGYGYTF. The CDR3 nucleotides are TGTGCCAGCAGTTTGGGCAGGGGATATGGCTACACCTTC.

The chain combines TRBV7-9 with TRBJ2-6; TRBD2 matches at 7 bases. CDR1 is SEHNR, CDR2 FQNEAQ, per germline (reference sequence). The CDR3 consists of 17 residues. With 3 bases clipped from V and 0 bases from J, the junction kept 5 bases outside the gene matches. CDR3 nucleotide sequence: TGTGCCAGCAGCTTTGGGGGGGTTTACTCTGGGGCCAACGTCCTGACTTTC. This sequence encodes CASSFGGVYSGANVLTF.

This sequence joins TRBV6-5 and TRBJ2-3; D possibly corresponds to TRBD2 (5 bases). The CDR3 runs to 14 residues. CDR1 MNHEY and CDR2 SVGAGI come from the germline V gene. V was shortened by 6 bases and J by 0 bases, with 10 bases between the two germline ends. Written as DNA, the CDR3 is TGTGCCAGCAGACCTAGCCGGAGCACAGATACGCAGTATTTT. Amino acid sequence: CASRPSRSTDTQYF.

CDR3 bases: TGTGCCAGCAGCTCCGGGACTAGCGGGAGTAAGGGGGAGACCCAGTACTTC. Translation: CASSSGTSGSKGETQYF. The chain joins TRBV11-2 to TRBJ2-5; 14 nucleotides line up with TRBD2. V lost 4 bases and J lost 5; bases outside the gene matches: 9. Per germline, CDR1 SGHAT and CDR2 FQNNGV. The CDR3 has 17 residues. The full variable domain, its missing parts supplied by reference TRBV11-2 and TRBJ2-5, is EAGVAQSPRYKIIEKRQSVAFWCNPISGHATLYWYQQILGQGPKLLIQFQNNGVVDDSQLPKDRFSAERLKGVDSTLKIQPAKLEDSAVYLCASSSGTSGSKGETQYFGPGTRLLVL.

The V and J genes are TRBV12-3 or TRBV12-4 and TRBJ2-3; D possibly corresponds to TRBD2 (6 bases). The CDR3 contains 13 residues. V dropped 5 bases and J dropped 5 bases, with 11 bases sitting between them. The CDR3 protein is CASSLGRGDTQYF. CDR3 bases: TGTGCCAGCAGTCTGGGGCGGGGAGATACGCAGTATTTT.

The V gene is TRBV24-1, the J gene TRBJ2-2; TRBD1 agrees at 10 bases. CDR3 length: 17 residues. Germline lookup yields CDR1 KGHDR and CDR2 SFDVKD. The V and J ends lost 6 bases and 5 bases, in that order; junction bases with no gene match: 11. Here the CDR3 reads CATSLSPGQGSTGELFF. The DNA for the CDR3 is TGTGCCACCAGTTTATCACCGGGACAGGGGTCAACCGGGGAGCTGTTTTTT.

The chain is built from TRBV30 and TRBJ2-3, with 10 bases aligning to TRBD2. V was clipped by 2 bases and J by 4 bases; unmatched bases: 6. The CDR3 spans 15 residues. Per the germline V gene, CDR1 is GTSNPN and CDR2 is SVGIG (reference sequence). The CDR3 sequence is CAWSILAGAADTQYF. In DNA form, the CDR3 reads TGTGCCTGGAGTATTCTAGCGGGAGCTGCAGATACGCAGTATTTT.

The chain is built from TRBV27 and TRBJ2-2; 10 bases match TRBD1. This CDR3 has 15 amino acids. The V gene end was trimmed by 3 bases and the J gene end by 4 bases; junction bases not matched to a gene: 2. Germline V gene sequence: CDR1 MNHEY, CDR2 SMNVEV (reference sequence). DNA of the CDR3: TGTGCCAGCAGTTTTAGGACAGGGGGCACCGGGGAGCTGTTTTTT. This encodes CASSFRTGGTGELFF.

The chain employs TRBV7-2 and TRBJ2-1, with 10 bases aligning to TRBD2. Germline V gene sequence: CDR1 SGHTA, CDR2 FQGNSA. J lost 6 bases, V lost 2 bases, and 4 bases had no gene match. This CDR3 has 15 residues. The CDR3 reads CASSLSGRAVNEQFF. The CDR3 DNA is TGTGCCAGCAGCTTAAGCGGGAGGGCCGTCAATGAGCAGTTCTTC.

This clone has a single count. The chain recombines TRBV24-1 with TRBJ2-2; D possibly corresponds to TRBD1 (6 bases). Germline CDR1 and CDR2: KGHDR and SFDVKD. The CDR3 runs 13 residues. V lost 7 bases to trimming and J lost 1 base, with 6 bases between them. CDR3 bases: TGTGCCACCAGACAGGGGAACACCGGGGAGCTGTTTTTT. Protein product: CATRQGNTGELFF.